This T cell receptor beta chain was retrieved from a study of metastatic and nonmetastatic thyroid tumors. The wider study: It was across blood and tumor or nodule tissue from malignant and benign thyroid patients that repertoires were compared.

Notes on the study in general: For both blood and tumor, malignant thyroid tumors reportedly showed significantly higher TCR beta diversity than benign nodules did.

Thyroid surgery took place with no prior treatment in any patient. Authors' methods: Between-group CDR3 differences, defined by clinicopathological status, yielded a distant-metastasis classifier for papillary thyroid cancer. TCRdb re-clonotyped the PCR reads via MiXCR. The V and J calls here are based on TCRdb, not the publication. The sample comprises roughly 40,000 clones, roughly 24% of which are singletons, and approximately 15% rests with the top ten. As regards this clone: The antigen is not known.

Germline CDR1 and CDR2: DFQATT and SNEGSKA (reference sequence). V was cut by 0 bases and J by 4 bases, with 10 bases left in between. The CDR3 runs 13 residues. The rearrangement uses TRBV20-1 and TRBJ2-7; D perhaps matches TRBD2 (6 bases). Sequencing input: tumor tissue. This clonotype was obtained from a female donor with papillary thyroid cancer or a benign thyroid nodule (not recorded which). Some clones in this sample may be carry-over from other donors' samples. The CDR3 spells CSARDREEYEQYF. The CDR3 coding sequence is TGCAGTGCTAGAGACAGGGAGGAGTACGAGCAGTACTTC.